This T cell receptor (beta chain) is from a study of siplizumab effects on memory and regulatory T cells. Only in-frame clones appear in the TCRdb table, and some are missing; sequencing was by immunoSEQ multiplex PCR. The sample includes about 52,000 clones, about 97% of them seen just once. Germline V gene data show CDR1 as MRHNA and CDR2 as SNTAGT. The ends were cut back, 4 bases at V and 1 base at J, with 7 bases in the middle. The CDR3 runs to 13 residues. The rearrangement uses TRBV6-4 and TRBJ1-1; D unclear. Sample: naive CD4+ T cells sorted from blood. The origin of this receptor is a human donor in good health. The CDR3 here is CASSVKPNTEAFF. DNA of the CDR3: TGTGCCAGCAGTGTAAAACCGAACACTGAAGCTTTCTTT.